This T cell receptor (beta chain) was recovered during a study of shared clonotypes between healthy human individuals. Study outcomes and limitations: Sharing of clonotypes among donors was expected to vary with sequencing depth. Although depth was large, rarefaction showed that sequencing of the sorted subsets was incomplete. Naive CD4 clonotypes overlapped across several donors at about 5.3%.

CD45RA+ naive and CD45RA-negative memory subsets were separated from CD4+ cells. The table came from immunoSEQ multiplex PCR; TCRdb's copy has only in-frame clones and leaves some out. The sample holds approximately 1,500,000 clones, 95% to 99% seen once. This CDR3 region has 15 residues. Germline V gene lookup returns CDR1 SNHLY and CDR2 FYNNEI. Germline trimming cut 6 bases from V and 9 bases from J; bases unmatched to any gene: 15. To note about this clone: Its antigen remains unidentified.

The clonotype was recovered from a man aged 25 to 40 in good health. What was sequenced was naive CD4+ T cells sorted from blood. The subset here: CD45RA+ positively selected. The chain couples TRBV2 to TRBJ1-1; 8 bases line up with TRBD1. The chain's CDR3 is CASRSTTGAAAKAFF. CDR3 nucleotides: TGTGCCAGCAGAAGCACGACAGGGGCTGCCGCCAAAGCTTTCTTT.